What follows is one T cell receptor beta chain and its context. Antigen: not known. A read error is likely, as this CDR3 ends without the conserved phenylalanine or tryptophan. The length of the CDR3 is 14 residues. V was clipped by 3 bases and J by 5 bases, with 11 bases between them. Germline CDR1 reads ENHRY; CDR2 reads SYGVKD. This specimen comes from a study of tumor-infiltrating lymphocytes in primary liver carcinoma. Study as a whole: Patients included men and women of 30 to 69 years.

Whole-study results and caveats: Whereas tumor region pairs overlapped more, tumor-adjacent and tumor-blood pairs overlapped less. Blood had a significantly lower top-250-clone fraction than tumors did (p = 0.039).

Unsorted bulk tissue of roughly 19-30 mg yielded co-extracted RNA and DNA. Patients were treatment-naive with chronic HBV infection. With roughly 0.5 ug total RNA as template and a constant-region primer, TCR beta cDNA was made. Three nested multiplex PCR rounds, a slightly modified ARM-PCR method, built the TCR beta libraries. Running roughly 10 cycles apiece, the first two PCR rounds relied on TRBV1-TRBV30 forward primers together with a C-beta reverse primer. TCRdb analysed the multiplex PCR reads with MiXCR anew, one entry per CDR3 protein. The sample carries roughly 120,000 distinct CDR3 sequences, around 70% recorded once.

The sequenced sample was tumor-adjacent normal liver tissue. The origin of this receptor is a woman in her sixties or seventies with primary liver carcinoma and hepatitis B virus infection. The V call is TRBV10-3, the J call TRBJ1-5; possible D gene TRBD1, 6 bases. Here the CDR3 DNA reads TGTGCCATCAGTGAACAGGGTGGGGATCAGCCCCAGCATTCT. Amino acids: CAISEQGGDQPQHS.